Listed here are 29 T cell receptor beta chains from one sample, sequenced in a study of early T cells in non-severe SARS-CoV-2 infection. MiXCR, applied by TCRdb to the 5' RACE reads, yields one record per CDR3 protein. The repertoire has 25,000 to 35,000 distinct CDR3 sequences, 5% to 6.5% of them found once; the top ten carry 34%. The sample here was whole blood, taken at baseline. The receptors come from an adult who was a healthcare worker with PCR-confirmed SARS-CoV-2 infection or an uninfected control (not recorded which).

The J gene is TRBJ2-3, the V gene TRBV2; possible D gene TRBD1, 6 bases. The germline CDR1 and CDR2 sequences are SNHLY and FYNNEI. The CDR3 length is 15 residues. Trimming pared 3 bases from V and 2 bases from J, leaving 12 bases between. The CDR3 sequence: CASSEGADSTDTQYF. The CDR3 bases are TGTGCCAGCAGTGAGGGGGCGGACTCCACAGATACGCAGTATTTT.

The sample holds many counts of this clonotype. This sequence joins TRBV20-1 and TRBJ2-2; D call uncertain. Germline-derived CDR1 and CDR2 are DFQATT and SNEGSKA (reference sequence). V lost 3 bases and J lost 4, with 9 bases in between. This CDR3 has 13 amino acids. The DNA of the CDR3 is TGCAGTGCTAGTTTCGTGCTCACCGGGGAGCTGTTTTTT. Its protein is CSASFVLTGELFF.

About this clonotype: This clone may be a read error of a much larger clone one base away. The conserved closing phenylalanine or tryptophan is absent in this CDR3, likely reflecting a read error. This sequence joins TRBV28 and TRBJ2-3, with D possibly being TRBD2 (6 bases). The CDR3 consists of 15 residues. Germline V gene sequence: CDR1 MDHEN, CDR2 SYDVKM. Trimming stripped 2 bases from V and 0 bases from J, with 9 bases between. In DNA form, the CDR3 reads TGTGCCAGCAGTTTACGCGGGGTTAGCACAGATACGCAGTATTCT. Protein: CASSLRGVSTDTQYS.

The sample holds many counts of this clonotype. The V and J genes are TRBV20-1 and TRBJ1-1; TRBD1 matches 7 bases. Trimming removed 5 bases from V and 0 bases from J; junction bases left unmatched: 3. This CDR3 is built from 13 residues. Germline V gives CDR1 DFQATT, CDR2 SNEGSKA (reference sequence). CDR3 residues: CSARGQLNTEAFF. DNA of the CDR3: TGCAGTGCTCGGGGACAGTTGAACACTGAAGCTTTCTTT.

This clonotype has at least ten counts. The chain recombines TRBV7-9 with TRBJ2-7, with D possibly being TRBD1 (5 bases). The germline V gene encodes CDR1 SEHNR and CDR2 FQNEAQ (reference sequence). The V end lost 3 bases, the J end lost 0 bases, and 12 bases lay between the germline ends. The CDR3 totals 15 residues. The CDR3 DNA sequence: TGTGCCAGCAGCTTCGAAGGGGCGGCCTCCTACGAGCAGTACTTC. Its protein is CASSFEGAASYEQYF.

This clonotype was counted many times. The rearrangement joins TRBV28 to TRBJ2-7, with no clear D. CDR1 is MDHEN, CDR2 SYDVKM, per germline. With 1 base removed from V and 2 bases from J, the gap between germline ends came to 3 bases. The CDR3 is 12 residues long. DNA of the CDR3: TGTGCCAGCAGTTTATTGACCTACGAGCAGTACTTC. This gives the protein CASSLLTYEQYF.

The sample holds many counts of this clonotype. V and J are TRBV18 and TRBJ1-5; D ambiguous. The ends were cut back, 2 bases at V and 3 bases at J, with 8 bases in the middle. Germline-derived CDR1 and CDR2 are KGHSH and LQKENI. The CDR3 has 14 residues. As DNA, the CDR3 is TGTGCCAGCTCACCAACGGGCAACAATCAGCCCCAGCATTTT. Residues: CASSPTGNNQPQHF.

The table lists this clonotype with many counts. The rearrangement links TRBV4-3 to TRBJ1-6; D ambiguous. V shed 0 bases and J shed 0 bases, with 3 bases lying between them. This CDR3 is 15 amino acids long. Germline loops: CDR1 LGHNA, CDR2 YSLEER. The CDR3 loop is CASSQEYSYNSPLHF. The CDR3 DNA reads as TGCGCCAGCAGCCAAGAGTACTCCTATAATTCACCCCTCCACTTT.

This clonotype was found many times. The chain links TRBV7-8 to TRBJ2-7; 9 nucleotides align to TRBD1. Germline V CDR1 and CDR2: SGHVS, FQNEAQ. The V segment lost 4 bases and the J segment 4 bases; nucleotides outside the gene matches: 11. CDR3 size: 16 residues. Here the CDR3 DNA reads TGTGCCAGCAGCTCGTACAGGGGGCTTTTGGAGTACGAGCAGTACTTC. Amino acid sequence: CASSSYRGLLEYEQYF.

This clonotype has at least ten counts. V gene TRBV19 combines with J gene TRBJ2-3; the match to TRBD2 covers 7 bases. Unmatched junction bases numbered 12, after V lost 3 bases and J lost 3 bases. From germline, CDR1 is LNHDA and CDR2 SQIVND (reference sequence). The CDR3 sequence is 17 residues long. CDR3 nucleotide sequence: TGTGCCAGTAGTATGGGAACTAGCGCCCTGCTAACAGATACGCAGTATTTT. Translation: CASSMGTSALLTDTQYF. The full variable domain, its missing parts supplied by reference TRBV19 and TRBJ2-3, is DGGITQSPKYLFRKEGQNVTLSCEQNLNHDAMYWYRQDPGQGLRLIYYSQIVNDFQKGDIAEGYSVSREKKESFPLTVTSAQKNPTAFYLCASSMGTSALLTDTQYFGPGTRLTVL.

As for this clonotype: A read error may explain this, as a much larger clone is one base away. The rearrangement uses TRBV4-3 and TRBJ2-7; tentatively, D is TRBD1 (5 bases). The germline V gene encodes CDR1 LGHNA and CDR2 YSLEER. This CDR3 contains 15 residues. CDR3 region: CASNQGVSSGYEQYF. The CDR3 DNA follows: TGCGCCAGCAACCAAGGTGTAAGTTCAGGGTACGAGCAGTACTTC.

Only a few counts were recorded for this clonotype. The chain couples TRBV12-5 to TRBJ2-1, with D tentatively TRBD1 (6 bases). Trimming took off 1 base at V and 6 bases at J, with 16 bases between the two ends. This CDR3 has 16 residues. The germline V gene has CDR1 LGHNT and CDR2 FRNRAP. CDR3 in DNA: TGTGCTAGTGGTTTGGAGGGGGATCCTTTTAGCAATGAGCAGTTCTTC. Protein sequence: CASGLEGDPFSNEQFF.

This clonotype has ten or more counts. The chain carries TRBV28 and TRBJ2-7, with a tentative D call TRBD1 (6 bases). The CDR3 length is 14 residues. V was trimmed by 5 bases and J by 2 bases, leaving 13 bases between them. CDR1 and CDR2 from the germline V gene are MDHEN and SYDVKM. The CDR3 protein is CASSPGTKTYEQYF. In DNA, the CDR3 is TGTGCCAGCAGTCCCGGGACAAAGACCTACGAGCAGTACTTC.

This clonotype appeared many times. CDR3 sequence reads: CSAPLAGGPRASEQYF. The CDR3, as DNA: TGCAGTGCTCCCCTAGCGGGAGGGCCGAGGGCTTCCGAGCAGTACTTC. The chain joins TRBV20-1 to TRBJ2-7, with 12 bases identical to TRBD2. With V trimmed by 5 bases and J by 6 bases, 14 bases remained unmatched. Germline V lookup: CDR1 DFQATT, CDR2 SNEGSKA (reference sequence). The CDR3 runs 16 residues.

The table lists this clonotype with a few counts. V usage is TRBV5-1 and J usage is TRBJ2-1, with D perhaps TRBD2 (5 bases). The CDR3 sequence is 15 residues long. In germline, CDR1 is SGHRS, CDR2 YFSETQ. V shed 2 bases and J shed 0 bases, with 9 bases lying between them. The CDR3 sequence: CASSFGLNSYNEQFF. In DNA, the CDR3 is TGCGCCAGCAGCTTCGGACTTAACTCCTACAATGAGCAGTTCTTC. The complete variable domain, with remaining parts taken from reference TRBV5-1 and TRBJ2-1, reads KAGVTQTPRYLIKTRGQQVTLSCSPISGHRSVSWYQQTPGQGLQFLFEYFSETQRNKGNFPGRFSGRQFSNSRSEMNVSTLELGDSALYLCASSFGLNSYNEQFFGPGTRLTVL.

This clonotype occurred many times. The rearrangement uses TRBV20-1 and TRBJ1-1; tentative D call: TRBD1 (6 bases). The CDR3 has 13 residues. CDR1 and CDR2 (germline): DFQATT, SNEGSKA (reference sequence). Trimming left V 6 bases short and J 0 bases short, with 11 bases between. The chain's CDR3 is CSAPGQLNTEAFF. The CDR3 DNA is TGCAGTGCCCCGGGACAACTGAACACTGAAGCTTTCTTT.

This clonotype showed up many times. The chain carries TRBV20-1 and TRBJ1-2; a weak D match, TRBD1 (6 bases). The V end was cut by 3 bases, the J end by 5 bases, with 10 bases between. Germline V gives CDR1 DFQATT, CDR2 SNEGSKA (reference sequence). There are 12 residues in the CDR3. The CDR3 nucleotides read TGCAGTGCTAGTGGGGGGCAGTATGGCTACACCTTC. This codes for CSASGGQYGYTF.

This clonotype showed up many times. Here the CDR3 DNA reads TGTGCCAGCAGCTCGGGACCATCCATAGCCGGGGAGCTGTTTTTT. Translated: CASSSGPSIAGELFF. The chain has TRBV7-9 and TRBJ2-2, with D possibly being TRBD1 or TRBD2 (5 bases each). The germline V gene encodes CDR1 SEHNR and CDR2 FQNEAQ (reference sequence). Trimming cost V 4 bases and J 6 bases, with 15 bases left between them. This CDR3 region has 15 residues.

The chain has TRBV11-2 and TRBJ2-2, with unresolved D. CDR1 and CDR2 (germline): SGHAT, FQNNGV. This CDR3 is 14 amino acids long. The ends were cut back, 5 bases at V and 0 bases at J, with 7 bases in the middle. DNA for the CDR3: TGTGCCAGCAGCCGAGCGCCGAACACCGGGGAGCTGTTTTTT. Translation gives CASSRAPNTGELFF.

This clonotype came up many times. The chain links TRBV5-5 to TRBJ2-7; the D gene is possibly TRBD2 (6 bases). CDR1 and CDR2 from the germline V gene are SGHKS and YYEKEE (reference sequence). The CDR3 length is 14 residues. V was shortened by 0 bases and J by 7 bases, with 14 bases between the two germline ends. Written as DNA, the CDR3 is TGTGCCAGCAGCTTGGTCCCGGGACTGGATGAGCAGTACTTC. Translating gives CASSLVPGLDEQYF.

This clonotype was counted many times. DNA for the CDR3: TGTGCCAGCAGCTTAGGCCCGGACTACCTCGAGCAGTTCTTC. Its translation: CASSLGPDYLEQFF. V usage is TRBV7-8 and J usage is TRBJ2-1, with a possible D match to TRBD2 (6 bases). Looked up from germline, CDR1 is SGHVS and CDR2 is FQNEAQ. This CDR3 spans 14 amino acids. With 1 base removed from V and 10 bases from J, the gap between germline ends came to 14 bases.

In this sample, this clonotype turned up a few times. The rearrangement links TRBV7-3 to TRBJ1-2; D possibly corresponds to TRBD1 (5 bases). V was cut by 5 bases and J by 6 bases, with 19 bases left in between. The length of the CDR3 is 15 residues. From germline, CDR1 is SGHTA and CDR2 FQGTGA. CDR3 DNA: TGTGCCAGCAGCCCCTCCGGGGCAGGTTGGGATGGCTACACCTTC. Its protein product is CASSPSGAGWDGYTF.

This clonotype was counted ten times or more. This rearrangement joins TRBV5-1 to TRBJ2-7, with 9 bases fitting TRBD1. The CDR3 sequence is 15 residues long. Germline CDR1 SGHRS, CDR2 YFSETQ. J lost 4 bases, V lost 4 bases, and 9 bases had no gene match. In nucleotides, the CDR3 is TGCGCCAGCAGCGCCGGGACAGGGCCTTTATACGAGCAGTACTTC. It codes for CASSAGTGPLYEQYF.

The sample holds many counts of this clonotype. The chain couples TRBV5-5 to TRBJ1-2; no reliable D call. CDR1 and CDR2 (germline): SGHKS, YYEKEE (reference sequence). This CDR3 comprises 15 residues. V dropped 0 bases and J dropped 1 base, with 10 bases sitting between them. The DNA for the CDR3 is TGTGCCAGCAGCTTGGTGGGGTTTGGTAACTATGGCTACACCTTC. It codes for CASSLVGFGNYGYTF. Full variable domain (missing parts from reference TRBV5-5 and TRBJ1-2): DAGVTQSPTHLIKTRGQQVTLRCSPISGHKSVSWYQQVLGQGPQFIFQYYEKEERGRGNFPDRFSARQFPNYSSELNVNALLLGDSALYLCASSLVGFGNYGYTFGSGTRLTVV.

This clonotype was observed a few times. In DNA form, the CDR3 reads TGTGCCAGCAGATTCCAGGGGTCTCACTATGGCTACACCTTC. Its protein product is CASRFQGSHYGYTF. The chain uses TRBV6-2 or TRBV6-3 and TRBJ1-2, with a possible D match to TRBD1 (6 bases). Trimming pared 6 bases from V and 3 bases from J, leaving 14 bases between. Germline CDR1 is MNHEY and CDR2 is SVGEGT. The CDR3 sequence is 14 residues long.

Ten or more counts support this clonotype. The rearrangement uses TRBV12-3 or TRBV12-4 and TRBJ2-3; tentative D call: TRBD1 (7 bases). The V end lost 7 bases, the J end lost 4 bases, and 24 bases lay between the germline ends. The CDR3 loop spans 17 amino acids. DNA for the CDR3: TGTGCCAGCACCTGGAGGGGGCGGGGCCGGCCCCCAGATACGCAGTATTTT. Translating gives CASTWRGRGRPPDTQYF.

The chain combines TRBV27 with TRBJ2-1; D might be TRBD2 (6 bases). Germline values: CDR1 MNHEY, CDR2 SMNVEV (reference sequence). Trimming cost V 1 base and J 9 bases, with 10 bases left between them. The CDR3 runs 13 residues. CDR3 protein: CASSLLGGTEQFF. The CDR3 bases are TGTGCCAGCAGTTTATTGGGGGGAACTGAGCAGTTCTTC.

This clonotype has at least ten counts. The chain couples TRBV18 to TRBJ2-3, with 7 bases fitting TRBD1. Germline values: CDR1 KGHSH, CDR2 LQKENI. The CDR3 length is 18 residues. Losses at the gene ends were 3 bases for V and 4 bases for J; bases not matched to a gene: 16. CDR3 DNA: TGTGCCAGCTCACCGGGAGTGGGGCTGGCAGGGGGATCAGATACGCAGTATTTT. The encoded protein is CASSPGVGLAGGSDTQYF.

This clonotype showed up many times. This chain joins TRBV7-9 and TRBJ1-2; 9 positions match TRBD1. There are 15 residues in the CDR3. Germline assignment: CDR1 SEHNR and CDR2 FQNEAQ (reference sequence). Trimming removed 3 bases from V and 6 bases from J; junction bases left unmatched: 8. The CDR3 sequence is CASSLTQGAGDGYTF. Written as DNA, the CDR3 is TGTGCCAGCAGCTTGACACAGGGGGCTGGCGATGGCTACACCTTC.